This T cell receptor beta chain appears in the sequencing data of a study of T cells in Graves' hyperthyroidism and ophthalmopathy. There are many counts of this clonotype. PBMCs were sourced from roughly 9.7 ml fresh peripheral blood. Amplification targeted TCR beta CDR3 regions from RNA transcripts. An initial round of RT-PCR targeting the TCR CDR3 relied on the HTBI primer set. TCRdb reprocessed the multiplex PCR reads with MiXCR, giving one entry per CDR3 protein. The data contain 350,000 to 400,000 distinct CDR3 sequences, under 15% of them singletons. Source material: blood. This TCR came from a woman aged 25 to 39 with Graves' hyperthyroidism.

CDR3 sequence: CASSPLASGRDNEQFF. The DNA for the CDR3 is TGCGCCAGCAGCCCCCTGGCTAGCGGGAGGGACAATGAGCAGTTCTTC. The gene calls are TRBV5-1 and TRBJ2-1, with 12 positions matching TRBD2. Trimming removed 4 bases from V and 5 bases from J; junction bases left unmatched: 7. The CDR3 extends over 16 amino acids. CDR1 and CDR2 (germline): SGHRS, YFSETQ.